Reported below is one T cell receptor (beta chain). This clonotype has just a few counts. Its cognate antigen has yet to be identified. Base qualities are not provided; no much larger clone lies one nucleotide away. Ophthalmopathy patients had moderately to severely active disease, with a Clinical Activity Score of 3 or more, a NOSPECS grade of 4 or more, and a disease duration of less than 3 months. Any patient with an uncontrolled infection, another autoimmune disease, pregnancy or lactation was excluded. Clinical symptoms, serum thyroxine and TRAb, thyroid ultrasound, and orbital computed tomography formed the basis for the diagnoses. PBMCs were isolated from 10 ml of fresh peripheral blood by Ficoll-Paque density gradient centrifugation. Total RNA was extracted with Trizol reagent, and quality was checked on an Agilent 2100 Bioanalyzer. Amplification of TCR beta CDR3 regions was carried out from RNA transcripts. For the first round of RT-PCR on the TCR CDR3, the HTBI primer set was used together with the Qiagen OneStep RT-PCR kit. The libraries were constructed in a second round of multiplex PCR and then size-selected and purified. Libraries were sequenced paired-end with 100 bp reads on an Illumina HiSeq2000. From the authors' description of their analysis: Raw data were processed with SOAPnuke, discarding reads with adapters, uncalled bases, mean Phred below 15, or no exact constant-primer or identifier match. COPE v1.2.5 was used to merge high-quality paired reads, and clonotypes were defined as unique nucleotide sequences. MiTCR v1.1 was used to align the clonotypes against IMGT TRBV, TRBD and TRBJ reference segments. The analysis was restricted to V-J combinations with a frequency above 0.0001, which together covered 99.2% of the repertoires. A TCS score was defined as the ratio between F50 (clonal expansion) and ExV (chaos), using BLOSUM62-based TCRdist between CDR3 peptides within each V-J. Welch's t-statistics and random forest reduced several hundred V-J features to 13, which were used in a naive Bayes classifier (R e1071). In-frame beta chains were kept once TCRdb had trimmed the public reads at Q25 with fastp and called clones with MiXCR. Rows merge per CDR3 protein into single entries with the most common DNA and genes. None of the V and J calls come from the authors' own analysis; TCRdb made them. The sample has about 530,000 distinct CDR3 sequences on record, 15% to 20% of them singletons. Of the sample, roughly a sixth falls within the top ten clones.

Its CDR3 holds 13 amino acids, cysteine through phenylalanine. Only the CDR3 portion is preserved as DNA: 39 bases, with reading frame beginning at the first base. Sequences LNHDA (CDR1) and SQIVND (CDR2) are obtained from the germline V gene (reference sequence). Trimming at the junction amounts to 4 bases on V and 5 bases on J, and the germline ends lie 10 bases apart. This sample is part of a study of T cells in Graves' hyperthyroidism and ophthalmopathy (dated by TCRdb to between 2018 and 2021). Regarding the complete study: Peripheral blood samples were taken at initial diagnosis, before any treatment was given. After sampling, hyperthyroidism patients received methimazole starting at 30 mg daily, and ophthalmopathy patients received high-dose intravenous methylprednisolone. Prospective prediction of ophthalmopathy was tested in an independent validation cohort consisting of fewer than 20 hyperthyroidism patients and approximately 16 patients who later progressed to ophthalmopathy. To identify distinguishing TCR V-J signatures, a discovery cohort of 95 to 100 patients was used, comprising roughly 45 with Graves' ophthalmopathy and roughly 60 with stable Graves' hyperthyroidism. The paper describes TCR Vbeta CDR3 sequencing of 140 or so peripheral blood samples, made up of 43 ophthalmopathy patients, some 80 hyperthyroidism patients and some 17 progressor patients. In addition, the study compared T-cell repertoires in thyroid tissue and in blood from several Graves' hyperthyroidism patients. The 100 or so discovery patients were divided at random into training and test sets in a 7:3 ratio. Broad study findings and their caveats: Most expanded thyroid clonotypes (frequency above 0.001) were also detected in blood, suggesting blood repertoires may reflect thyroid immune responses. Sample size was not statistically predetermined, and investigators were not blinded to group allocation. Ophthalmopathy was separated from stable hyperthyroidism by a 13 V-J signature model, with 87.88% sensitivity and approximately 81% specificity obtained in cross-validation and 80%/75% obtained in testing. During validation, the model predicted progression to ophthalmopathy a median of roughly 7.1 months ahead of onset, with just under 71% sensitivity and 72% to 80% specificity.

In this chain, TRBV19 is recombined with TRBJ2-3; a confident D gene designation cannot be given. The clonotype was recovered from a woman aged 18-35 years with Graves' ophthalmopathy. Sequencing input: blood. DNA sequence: TGTGCCAGTAGTAAAGCCGCAGGAGATACGCAGTATTTT. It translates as CASSKAAGDTQYF.